A selection of T cell receptor beta chains follows, all from one sample in a study of T-cell memory formation after mild COVID-19. TCRdb fed the 5' RACE reads into MiXCR, producing one record per CDR3 protein. The top ten hold more than 20% of the sample, which has under 300,000 distinct CDR3 sequences, more than 8% seen once. Sequencing was performed on PBMCs or a T cell subset sorted from them (not recorded which). All receptors come from a man in his late teens or twenties who had mild COVID-19 (a few samples of this study predate the infection). Cell type and time point are not known. Both conserved end residues are part of each CDR3. The order of the fields is CDR3 protein, CDR3 DNA, clone size, J gene, V gene, D gene. D genes are given only for firm matches. Clone size is not always given. Where it is, it says once, few, many or a class for expanded clones.

CDR3 protein: CASSWYSTDTQYF; CDR3 DNA: TGTGCCAGCAGTTGGTACAGCACAGATACGCAGTATTTT; clone size: few; J gene: TRBJ2-3; V gene: TRBV12-3/TRBV12-4; D gene: .
CDR3 protein: CASSAGTRSTDTQYF; CDR3 DNA: TGTGCCAGCAGTGCCGGGACAAGAAGCACAGATACGCAGTATTTT; clone size: few; J gene: TRBJ2-3; V gene: TRBV6-4; D gene: .
CDR3 protein: CSVEDSLAINEQFF; CDR3 DNA: TGCAGCGTTGAAGATTCTCTAGCGATCAATGAGCAGTTCTTC; clone size: few; J gene: TRBJ2-1; V gene: TRBV29-1; D gene: .
CDR3 protein: CASSLVAGSSYNEQFF; CDR3 DNA: TGTGCCAGCAGCTTGGTAGCGGGGAGCTCCTACAATGAGCAGTTCTTC; clone size: .; J gene: TRBJ2-1; V gene: TRBV7-6; D gene: TRBD2
CDR3 protein: CASSYDRGNEQFF; CDR3 DNA: TGTGCCAGCAGTTACGACAGGGGGAATGAGCAGTTCTTC; clone size: .; J gene: TRBJ2-1; V gene: TRBV6-5; D gene: TRBD1
CDR3 protein: CASSQHRLGNEQFF; CDR3 DNA: TGTGCCAGCAGCCAGCACCGCCTGGGTAATGAGCAGTTCTTC; clone size: many; J gene: TRBJ2-1; V gene: TRBV7-9; D gene: .
CDR3 protein: CASSQDPRGLPYEQYF; CDR3 DNA: TGCGCCAGCAGCCAAGATCCAAGGGGGCTACCCTACGAGCAGTACTTC; clone size: few; J gene: TRBJ2-7; V gene: TRBV4-3; D gene: TRBD1
CDR3 protein: CASSSVSGVGTDTQYF; CDR3 DNA: TGTGCCAGCAGCTCGGTTAGCGGGGTGGGCACAGATACGCAGTATTTT; clone size: .; J gene: TRBJ2-3; V gene: TRBV7-2; D gene: TRBD2
CDR3 protein: CASSVDGLDNYGYTF; CDR3 DNA: TGTGCCAGCAGCGTAGACGGTCTGGATAACTATGGCTACACCTTC; clone size: few; J gene: TRBJ1-2; V gene: TRBV9; D gene: .
CDR3 protein: CASSLAGQGPLDTQYF; CDR3 DNA: TGCGCCAGCAGCTTGGCGGGACAGGGGCCACTGGATACGCAGTATTTT; clone size: many; J gene: TRBJ2-3; V gene: TRBV5-1; D gene: TRBD1
CDR3 protein: CASSPLQPGASYEQYF; CDR3 DNA: TGTGCCAGCAGTCCACTCCAGCCGGGGGCCTCGTACGAGCAGTACTTC; clone size: once; J gene: TRBJ2-7; V gene: TRBV7-6; D gene: .
CDR3 protein: CASSNSGGADEQFF; CDR3 DNA: TGTGCCAGCAGCAATAGCGGGGGGGCCGATGAGCAGTTCTTC; clone size: .; J gene: TRBJ2-1; V gene: TRBV5-4; D gene: TRBD2
CDR3 protein: CASSISFYGYTF; CDR3 DNA: TGTGCCAGCTCGATCAGCTTTTATGGCTACACCTTC; clone size: many; J gene: TRBJ1-2; V gene: TRBV28; D gene: .
CDR3 protein: CASSLASTGGNF; CDR3 DNA: TGTGCCAGCAGTTTAGCGAGTACGGGGGGAAACTTT; clone size: few; J gene: TRBJ1-1; V gene: TRBV12-3/TRBV12-4; D gene: .
CDR3 protein: CSVEPGGETQYF; CDR3 DNA: TGCAGCGTTGAGCCAGGGGGAGAGACCCAGTACTTC; clone size: .; J gene: TRBJ2-5; V gene: TRBV29-1; D gene: TRBD1
CDR3 protein: CASSFMGGSVSNYGYTF; CDR3 DNA: TGCGCCAGCAGCTTCATGGGGGGATCGGTCAGTAACTATGGCTACACCTTC; clone size: few; J gene: TRBJ1-2; V gene: TRBV5-1; D gene: .
CDR3 protein: CASSFQGADGYTF; CDR3 DNA: TGTGCCAGCAGCTTCCAGGGGGCGGATGGCTACACCTTC; clone size: few; J gene: TRBJ1-2; V gene: TRBV7-9; D gene: TRBD1
CDR3 protein: CAWSDLGEKLFF; CDR3 DNA: TGTGCCTGGAGTGATTTGGGCGAAAAACTGTTTTTT; clone size: .; J gene: TRBJ1-4; V gene: TRBV30; D gene: .
CDR3 protein: CATSVSASETQYF; CDR3 DNA: TGTGCCACCAGTGTGTCAGCGTCGGAGACCCAGTACTTC; clone size: .; J gene: TRBJ2-5; V gene: TRBV24-1; D gene: .
CDR3 protein: CASSLVLEQPQHF; CDR3 DNA: TGTGCCAGCAGCTTAGTCCTGGAACAGCCCCAGCATTTT; clone size: .; J gene: TRBJ1-5; V gene: TRBV7-2; D gene: .
CDR3 protein: CSVEGTRVSSTDTQYF; CDR3 DNA: TGCAGCGTTGAGGGGACTCGCGTATCTAGCACAGATACGCAGTATTTT; clone size: .; J gene: TRBJ2-3; V gene: TRBV29-1; D gene: .
CDR3 protein: CASSLWSVRAENSPLHF; CDR3 DNA: TGTGCCAGCAGTTTATGGTCGGTCAGGGCCGAGAATTCACCCCTCCACTTT; clone size: .; J gene: TRBJ1-6; V gene: TRBV27; D gene: .
CDR3 protein: CASSVGSGGLTDTQYF; CDR3 DNA: TGTGCCAGCAGCGTAGGGTCGGGGGGTCTCACAGATACGCAGTATTTT; clone size: few; J gene: TRBJ2-3; V gene: TRBV9; D gene: TRBD2
CDR3 protein: CATNSGQGGSPQHF; CDR3 DNA: TGTGCCACCAACTCGGGACAGGGGGGTTCCCCCCAGCATTTT; clone size: few; J gene: TRBJ1-5; V gene: TRBV24-1; D gene: TRBD1
CDR3 protein: CASSYVAGESQYQETQYF; CDR3 DNA: TGTGCCAGCAGTTACGTTGCGGGGGAGTCCCAGTACCAAGAGACCCAGTACTTC; clone size: .; J gene: TRBJ2-5; V gene: TRBV6-2/TRBV6-3; D gene: TRBD2
CDR3 protein: CASRPLTSTEAFF; CDR3 DNA: TGTGCCAGCAGGCCCTTAACTAGCACTGAAGCTTTCTTT; clone size: .; J gene: TRBJ1-1; V gene: TRBV4-2; D gene: .
CDR3 protein: CASSSRGGAQYF; CDR3 DNA: TGTGCCAGCAGTTCCCGGGGGGGCGCGCAGTATTTT; clone size: few; J gene: TRBJ2-3; V gene: TRBV28; D gene: TRBD2
CDR3 protein: CASSGGHSEAFF; CDR3 DNA: TGTGCCAGCTCAGGAGGGCACTCTGAAGCTTTCTTT; clone size: few; J gene: TRBJ1-1; V gene: TRBV6-1; D gene: .
CDR3 protein: CASSLDGWNGYTF; CDR3 DNA: TGCGCCAGCAGCTTGGATGGGTGGAATGGCTACACCTTC; clone size: few; J gene: TRBJ1-2; V gene: TRBV5-1; D gene: .
CDR3 protein: CASSYGLNTGELFF; CDR3 DNA: TGTGCCAGCAGTTACGGGCTAAACACCGGGGAGCTGTTTTTT; clone size: .; J gene: TRBJ2-2; V gene: TRBV6-5; D gene: .
CDR3 protein: CATEGGTDTQYF; CDR3 DNA: TGTGCCACTGAGGGGGGGACAGATACGCAGTATTTT; clone size: few; J gene: TRBJ2-3; V gene: TRBV10-3; D gene: .
CDR3 protein: CASSGRLAGTDTQYF; CDR3 DNA: TGTGCCAGCAGTGGACGACTAGCGGGGACAGATACGCAGTATTTT; clone size: few; J gene: TRBJ2-3; V gene: TRBV2; D gene: TRBD2
CDR3 protein: CASSQVGGSYNEQFF; CDR3 DNA: TGCGCCAGCAGCCAAGTCGGGGGGTCCTACAATGAGCAGTTCTTC; clone size: many; J gene: TRBJ2-1; V gene: TRBV4-1; D gene: TRBD2
CDR3 protein: CASTRGGRVYGYTF; CDR3 DNA: TGTGCCAGCACCCGAGGGGGGCGCGTCTATGGCTACACCTTC; clone size: few; J gene: TRBJ1-2; V gene: TRBV12-3/TRBV12-4; D gene: .
CDR3 protein: CASKYREEGIYGYTF; CDR3 DNA: TGTGCCAGCAAATACAGGGAAGAGGGAATCTATGGCTACACCTTC; clone size: few; J gene: TRBJ1-2; V gene: TRBV6-6; D gene: .
CDR3 protein: CASSRTGAANEKLFF; CDR3 DNA: TGTGCCAGCAGCCGAACAGGGGCGGCTAATGAAAAACTGTTTTTT; clone size: .; J gene: TRBJ1-4; V gene: TRBV6-5; D gene: TRBD1
CDR3 protein: CASRDRGRGYGYTF; CDR3 DNA: TGTGCCAGCAGGGACAGGGGTAGGGGCTATGGCTACACCTTC; clone size: .; J gene: TRBJ1-2; V gene: TRBV6-5; D gene: TRBD1
CDR3 protein: CSASSKDSHLENTEAFF; CDR3 DNA: TGCAGTGCTAGTTCCAAGGACAGTCATCTTGAGAACACTGAAGCTTTCTTT; clone size: few; J gene: TRBJ1-1; V gene: TRBV20-1; D gene: .
CDR3 protein: CASSHTLHSGAGELFF; CDR3 DNA: TGTGCCAGCAGCCATACCCTACACTCGGGGGCCGGGGAGCTGTTTTTT; clone size: .; J gene: TRBJ2-2; V gene: TRBV3-1; D gene: .
CDR3 protein: CASSFGGENTDTQYF; CDR3 DNA: TGTGCCAGCAGCTTCGGCGGGGAAAACACAGATACGCAGTATTTT; clone size: .; J gene: TRBJ2-3; V gene: TRBV7-2; D gene: .
CDR3 protein: CSARVVNTGELFF; CDR3 DNA: TGCAGTGCTAGAGTGGTCAACACCGGGGAGCTGTTTTTT; clone size: many; J gene: TRBJ2-2; V gene: TRBV20-1; D gene: .
CDR3 protein: CAGGDENTGELFF; CDR3 DNA: TGCGCCGGGGGGGACGAGAACACCGGGGAGCTGTTTTTT; clone size: few; J gene: TRBJ2-2; V gene: TRBV5-1; D gene: TRBD2
CDR3 protein: CASSRDGTGDQPQHF; CDR3 DNA: TGCGCCAGCAGCCGGGATGGGACAGGGGATCAGCCCCAGCATTTT; clone size: .; J gene: TRBJ1-5; V gene: TRBV4-3; D gene: TRBD1